This TCR beta chain is from a study of sequential checkpoint blockade in melanoma. Study-level background: After both sequences, patients received maintenance nivolumab.

Treatment specified: randomized to nivolumab then ipilimumab (arm A) or the reverse (arm B). CDR1 and CDR2 from the germline V gene are MNHEY and SMNVEV (reference sequence). Losses at the gene ends were 8 bases for V and 4 bases for J; bases not matched to a gene: 10. This CDR3 comprises 14 residues. Only in-frame clones appear in the TCRdb table, and some are missing; sequencing was by immunoSEQ multiplex PCR. The sample lists some 19,000 clones; roughly 66% were seen once. The receptor was isolated from a human donor with melanoma. The rearrangement links TRBV27 to TRBJ1-2, with 7 bases matching TRBD1. Sequenced material: CD8+ T cells sorted from blood (inferred from file names), taken from a patient given nivolumab and ipilimumab in sequence. CDR3 bases: TGTGCCAGCGGGATCGGACAGGCAGTCTATGGCTACACCTTC. This codes for CASGIGQAVYGYTF.